The 17 T cell receptor beta chains in this list originate from one sample, sequenced in a study of cytomegalovirus exposure and HLA in healthy donors. Measured with immunoSEQ multiplex PCR; TCRdb has only the in-frame clones, and not every one. The sample lists 150,000 to 200,000 clones, over 85% seen once, with 4% to 5% in the top ten. Material: PBMCs. All receptors derive from a man aged 18 to 30 in good health and CMV-seropositive.

The V call is TRBV14, the J call TRBJ1-1, with TRBD1 matching over 7 bases. Per the germline V gene, CDR1 is SGHDN and CDR2 is FVKESK. CDR3 length: 14 residues. The V gene end was trimmed by 4 bases and the J gene end by 6 bases; junction bases not matched to a gene: 8. CDR3 residues: CASSLFTGDAEAFF. The DNA of the CDR3 is TGTGCCAGCAGCCTGTTTACAGGGGACGCTGAAGCTTTCTTT.

The rearrangement uses TRBV19 and TRBJ2-5; TRBD2 might be the D (5 bases). Trimming cost V 6 bases and J 3 bases, with 17 bases left between them. The germline CDR1 and CDR2 sequences are LNHDA and SQIVND (reference sequence). This CDR3 is built from 15 residues. CDR3 bases: TGTGCCAGTAGCAACCGCCGGGCGGGTAAAGAGACCCAGTACTTC. It specifies CASSNRRAGKETQYF.

The V call is TRBV7-2, the J call TRBJ2-1; 10 bases fit TRBD1. The CDR3 covers 14 residues. V lost 5 bases, J lost 8 bases, and 6 bases stayed unmatched. CDR1 and CDR2 (germline): SGHTA, FQGNSA. The CDR3 DNA reads as TGTGCCAGCAGCCCGGGACAGGGGAGGGATGAGCAGTTCTTC. This codes for CASSPGQGRDEQFF.

This clone was seen many times. This sequence joins TRBV28 and TRBJ1-2, with TRBD1 as a possible D gene (5 bases). CDR3 length: 16 amino acids. The V gene's germline CDR1 is MDHEN and CDR2 SYDVKM. V was trimmed by 7 bases and J by 1 base, leaving 19 bases between them. The CDR3 sequence is CASTTNRGIDNYGYTF. The DNA of the CDR3 is TGTGCCAGCACCACCAACCGGGGGATAGATAACTATGGCTACACCTTC.

The chain is built from TRBV2 and TRBJ2-1; 7 bases fit TRBD2. The germline V gene has CDR1 SNHLY and CDR2 FYNNEI. The V segment lost 5 bases and the J segment 5 bases; nucleotides outside the gene matches: 9. The CDR3 totals 15 residues. CDR3 amino acids: CASSPPLATHNEQFF. The CDR3, as DNA: TGTGCCAGCAGTCCCCCACTAGCGACCCACAATGAGCAGTTCTTC.

This chain links TRBV18 with TRBJ2-3, with 8 bases lining up with TRBD1. With 3 bases clipped from V and 2 bases from J, the junction kept 4 bases outside the gene matches. CDR3 size: 15 residues. Germline V gene data show CDR1 as KGHSH and CDR2 as LQKENI. CDR3 DNA sequence: TGTGCCAGCTCACCGGGACAGGTATCCACAGATACGCAGTATTTT. Translating gives CASSPGQVSTDTQYF.

The CDR3: CASSLGGSFNHEQFF. CDR3 bases: TGTGCCAGCAGTTTAGGCGGGAGTTTCAACCATGAGCAGTTCTTC. The V and J genes are TRBV27 and TRBJ2-1; 7 bases fit TRBD2. Germline CDR1 is MNHEY and CDR2 is SMNVEV (reference sequence). With 2 bases clipped from V and 8 bases from J, the junction kept 9 bases outside the gene matches. CDR3 length equals 15 residues.

Written as DNA, the CDR3 is TGTGCCAGCAGCCCATCCGGGACTAGCGGGATTTGGGCCTACGAGCAGTACTTC. This translates into CASSPSGTSGIWAYEQYF. The chain joins TRBV7-9 to TRBJ2-7, with 13 positions matching TRBD2. The length of the CDR3 is 18 residues. Trimming took 5 bases from V and 2 from J; bases not matched to a gene: 12. Germline V gives CDR1 SEHNR, CDR2 FQNEAQ (reference sequence).

This chain joins TRBV18 and TRBJ2-7; perhaps TRBD2 as D (6 bases). CDR3 size: 13 residues. V was cut by 3 bases and J by 5 bases, with 11 bases left in between. Germline V lookup: CDR1 KGHSH, CDR2 LQKENI. CDR3 sequence reads: CASSPTSFDEQYF. DNA for the CDR3: TGTGCCAGCTCACCTACTAGCTTCGACGAGCAGTACTTC.

The chain uses TRBV7-9 and TRBJ2-3; 12 bases line up with TRBD2. Looked up from germline, CDR1 is SEHNR and CDR2 is FQNEAQ (reference sequence). Trimming at V came to 5 bases and at J to 2 bases, leaving 5 bases not matched to a gene. This CDR3 has 16 amino acids. The CDR3 bases are TGTGCCAGCAGCGCAGGGACTAGCGGGCTCACAGATACGCAGTATTTT. Translating gives CASSAGTSGLTDTQYF.

The J gene is TRBJ2-7, the V gene TRBV7-6; 8 bases map to TRBD1. CDR1 is SGHVS, CDR2 FNYEAQ, per germline. V lost 4 bases to trimming and J lost 5 bases; unmatched junction nucleotides: 4. The CDR3 runs to 13 residues. CDR3 in amino acids: CASSSHRGNEQYF. For the CDR3, the DNA is TGTGCCAGCAGCTCTCACAGGGGGAACGAGCAGTACTTC.

The chain is built from TRBV28 and TRBJ2-5, with 8 bases fitting TRBD1. Germline assignment: CDR1 MDHEN and CDR2 SYDVKM. V lost 5 bases to trimming and J lost 1 base; unmatched junction nucleotides: 6. This CDR3 is built from 15 residues. The CDR3 here is CASSEDRVGQETQYF. CDR3 DNA: TGTGCCAGCAGTGAGGACAGGGTGGGCCAAGAGACCCAGTACTTC.

The V and J genes are TRBV5-1 and TRBJ2-1, with TRBD2 matching 16 bases. The germline V gene has CDR1 SGHRS and CDR2 YFSETQ. The CDR3 sequence is 17 residues long. The trim removed 4 bases at V and 4 bases at J, leaving 5 bases unmatched. CDR3 amino acids: CASSAGTSGRGYNEQFF. The CDR3 region has the DNA TGCGCCAGCAGCGCCGGGACTAGCGGGAGGGGTTACAATGAGCAGTTCTTC.

DNA for the CDR3: TGCGCCAGCAGCTTGGAGTCAACAGGAAATGAAAAACTGTTTTTT. It is translated as CASSLESTGNEKLFF. The chain has TRBV5-1 and TRBJ1-4; perhaps TRBD1 as D (5 bases). In germline, CDR1 is SGHRS, CDR2 YFSETQ. V lost 0 bases, J lost 5 bases, and 11 bases lay in between. The CDR3 runs 15 residues. The full variable domain, in which reference TRBV5-1 and TRBJ1-4 provide the parts outside the CDR3, is KAGVTQTPRYLIKTRGQQVTLSCSPISGHRSVSWYQQTPGQGLQFLFEYFSETQRNKGNFPGRFSGRQFSNSRSEMNVSTLELGDSALYLCASSLESTGNEKLFFGSGTQLSVL.

This clone occurred once. This chain joins TRBV25-1 and TRBJ2-1; 7 bases align to TRBD1. J gave up 10 bases and V 6 bases, and 9 bases lay outside the gene matches. Germline CDR1 is MGHDK and CDR2 is SYGVNS. CDR3 length equals 13 residues. Here the CDR3 DNA reads TGTGCCAGCAGGGATCCGGGACAGCGGGAGCAGTTCTTC. This codes for CASRDPGQREQFF.

This clone was seen only a few times. The chain recombines TRBV28 with TRBJ1-2, with D possibly being TRBD1 (5 bases). Looked up from germline, CDR1 is MDHEN and CDR2 is SYDVKM. The CDR3 is 13 residues long. The ends were cut back, 2 bases at V and 4 bases at J, with 8 bases in the middle. The chain's CDR3 is CASSLRGLYGYTF. The CDR3 DNA reads as TGTGCCAGCAGTTTAAGGGGCCTCTATGGCTACACCTTC.

This chain joins TRBV18 and TRBJ2-3, with D unclear. Germline CDR1 is KGHSH and CDR2 is LQKENI. This CDR3 is 15 amino acids long. With 3 bases removed from V and 3 bases from J, the gap between germline ends came to 13 bases. The CDR3 sequence is CASSPRQVQTDTQYF. The CDR3 DNA is TGTGCCAGCTCACCGCGGCAAGTTCAGACAGATACGCAGTATTTT.